This is a list of T cell receptor beta chains from one sample in a study of PD-1 blockade in classical Hodgkin lymphoma. TCRdb's table, derived via immunoSEQ multiplex PCR, lists solely in-frame clones and lacks some. The sample records around 3,000 clones, 70% being singletons. Sequencing was carried out using CD8+ T cells from blood. The origin of the receptors is a human donor with classical Hodgkin lymphoma. Both conserved end residues are part of each CDR3. Fields, in order: J gene, V gene, CDR3 protein.

>TRBJ2-7|TRBV13
CASSPHGPYEQYF
>TRBJ2-2|TRBV6-4
CASSDAENTGELFF
>TRBJ1-1|TRBV10-3
CAISDPTGTEGSEAFF
>TRBJ1-2|TRBV11-1
CASSLWWKGGYTF
>TRBJ2-5|TRBV10-1
CASSEGGQETQYF
>TRBJ2-3|TRBV6-4
CASSDGTSADTQYF
>TRBJ2-3|TRBV10-1
CASEPGLAGEWDTQYF
>TRBJ1-4|TRBV6-5
CASSYRETEKLFF
>TRBJ2-2|TRBV6-4
CASSDVAGEAGELFF
>TRBJ2-7|TRBV6-4
CASSPEGGRAGEQYF
>TRBJ2-3|TRBV27
CASNGGRGSDTQYF
>TRBJ2-5|TRBV13
CASSLDREETQYF
>TRBJ2-1|TRBV6-1
CASSEEAGVGHNEQFF
>TRBJ1-3|TRBV5-1
CASSLGGQGSGNTIYF
>TRBJ2-3|TRBV5-4
CASSLGAGGRYDTDTQYF
>TRBJ2-7|TRBV11-2
CASSLVTSGPSYEQYF
>TRBJ2-3|TRBV10-3
CAISEWTDTQYF
>TRBJ2-1|TRBV4-1
CASSHPGDGTSVYNEQFF
>TRBJ2-7|TRBV5-1
CASSLTINNEQYF
>TRBJ1-1|TRBV9
CASSSRDTPAYTEAFF
>TRBJ2-2|TRBV4-1
CASSQDRLAGTGELFF
>TRBJ2-2|TRBV5-5
CASSSFTSDTGELFF
>TRBJ2-3|TRBV6-1
CASIEGSGSTDTQYF
>TRBJ2-1|TRBV7-9
CASSFPPFSGGYNEQFF
>TRBJ2-7|TRBV4-2
CASSRESDYEQYF
>TRBJ1-2|TRBV7-2
CASSFFAPVLHYGYTF
>TRBJ1-1|TRBV6-1
CASRTLNTEAFF
>TRBJ2-7|TRBV4-1
CASSQGVLAGESPYEQYF
>TRBJ2-3|TRBV6-4
CASSDSRLDTDTQYF
>TRBJ2-1|TRBV21-1
CASSKGGRASSYNEQFF
>TRBJ2-7|TRBV28
CASSSWGASYEQYF
>TRBJ2-2|TRBV9
CASSVTLWASVNTGELFF
>TRBJ1-5|TRBV27
CASSLYPPENSNQPQHF
>TRBJ2-7|TRBV11-2
CASSLDLRLGEQYF
>TRBJ2-1|TRBV4-2
CASSVAPQGGGNEQFF
>TRBJ2-3|TRBV28
CASTEGLAGFAADTQYF
>TRBJ2-7|TRBV5-4
CASSLPGREVPYEQYF
>TRBJ2-6|TRBV6-4
CASSSTGTGANVLTF
>TRBJ2-2|TRBV11-2
CASSFWSQGGTGELFF
>TRBJ1-2|TRBV7-8
CASSLGTTHYGYTF
>TRBJ1-2|TRBV7-2
CASSLWLSAGYTF
>TRBJ2-1|TRBV7-9
CASSLGSGGPHEQFF
>TRBJ2-1|TRBV7-9
CASSPLAGIPNEQFF
>TRBJ2-7|TRBV5-1
CASGTGDYEQYF
>TRBJ1-2|TRBV2
CASSDGFSANYGYTF
>TRBJ2-7|TRBV11-3
CASSYQNRGGYEQYF
>TRBJ2-7|TRBV7-9
CASSWGLAAYEQYF
>TRBJ2-7|TRBV5-1
CASTYSNNGYEQYF
>TRBJ2-1|TRBV6-1
CASSENGRWASYNEQFF
>TRBJ2-2|TRBV27
CASSPWGTGELFF
>TRBJ2-5|TRBV7-8
CASSFPTSSIRETQYF
>TRBJ2-3|TRBV28
CASSDPSLADTQYF
>TRBJ2-1|TRBV4-1
CAASGGLAGSPSSYNEQFF
>TRBJ2-7|TRBV6-1
CASSERDRIYEQYF
>TRBJ1-1|TRBV28
CASSPGLPWGPNTEAFF
>TRBJ2-7|TRBV7-2
CASSPWLGSYEQYF
>TRBJ2-7|TRBV20-1
CSALYYEQYF